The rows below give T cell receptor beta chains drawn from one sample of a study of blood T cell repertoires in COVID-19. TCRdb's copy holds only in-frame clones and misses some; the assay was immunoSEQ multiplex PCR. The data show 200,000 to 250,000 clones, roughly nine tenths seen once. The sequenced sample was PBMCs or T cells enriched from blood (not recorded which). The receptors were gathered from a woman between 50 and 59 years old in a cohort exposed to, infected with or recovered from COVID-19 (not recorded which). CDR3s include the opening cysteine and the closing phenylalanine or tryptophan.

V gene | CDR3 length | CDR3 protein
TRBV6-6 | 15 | CASSSVGQGAVSGYF
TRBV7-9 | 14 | CASSSRDRDYGYTF
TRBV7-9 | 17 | CASSAPLDGLSTDTQYF
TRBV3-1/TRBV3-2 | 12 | CASSPRTNEQYF
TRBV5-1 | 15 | CASSLAQDNTGELFF
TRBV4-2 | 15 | CASSQNTATGSPLHF
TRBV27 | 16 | CASSALAGGPSNEQFF
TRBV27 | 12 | CASSTGRETQYF
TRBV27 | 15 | CASSEFGQGLYGYTF
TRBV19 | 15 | CASSLSGPPRDTQYF